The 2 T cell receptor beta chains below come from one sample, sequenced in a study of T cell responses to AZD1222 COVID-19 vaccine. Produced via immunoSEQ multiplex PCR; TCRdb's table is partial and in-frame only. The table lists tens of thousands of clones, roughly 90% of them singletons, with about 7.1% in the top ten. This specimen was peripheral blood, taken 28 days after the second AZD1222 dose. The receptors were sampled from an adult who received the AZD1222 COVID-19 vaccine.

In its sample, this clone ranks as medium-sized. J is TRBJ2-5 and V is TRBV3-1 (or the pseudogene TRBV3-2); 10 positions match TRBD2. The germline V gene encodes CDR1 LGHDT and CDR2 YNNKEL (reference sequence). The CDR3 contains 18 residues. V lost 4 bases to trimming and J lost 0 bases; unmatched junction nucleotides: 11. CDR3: CASSPYGTSEFYQETQYF. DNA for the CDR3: TGTGCCAGCAGCCCATACGGGACTAGCGAATTTTACCAAGAGACCCAGTACTTC.

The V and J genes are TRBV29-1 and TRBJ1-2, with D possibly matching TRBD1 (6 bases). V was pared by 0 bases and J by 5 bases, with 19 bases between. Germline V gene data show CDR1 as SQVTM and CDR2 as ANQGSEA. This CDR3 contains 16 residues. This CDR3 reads CSVEDVEGQGGYGYTF. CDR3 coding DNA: TGCAGCGTTGAAGATGTAGAGGGCCAAGGGGGATATGGCTACACCTTC.